This T cell receptor (beta chain) emerged from a study of identical twins. Broader study findings: It was out-of-frame TCR alpha sharing in monozygotic twins that models underestimated.

In this sample, this clonotype turned up many times. The antigen remains undetermined. The V end was cut by 6 bases, the J end by 5 bases, with 17 bases between. This CDR3 comprises 15 residues. The germline gives CDR1 WSHSY, CDR2 SAAADI. Through template switching, a universal primer site was introduced, and the cDNA contained unique molecular identifiers. TCRdb passed the 5' RACE reads through MiXCR, listing each CDR3 protein once. The sample includes a few hundred thousand distinct CDR3 sequences, under 20% of them seen just once. The sequencing sample was made of naive T cells sorted from blood. The sequence was collected from a man between 45 and 60 years old in good health. This chain uses TRBV10-2 with TRBJ2-1; D gene unclear. CDR3 nucleotides: TGCGCCAGCAGCGCCGCCTGGACCCACAACAATGAGCAGTTCTTC. As protein: CASSAAWTHNNEQFF.